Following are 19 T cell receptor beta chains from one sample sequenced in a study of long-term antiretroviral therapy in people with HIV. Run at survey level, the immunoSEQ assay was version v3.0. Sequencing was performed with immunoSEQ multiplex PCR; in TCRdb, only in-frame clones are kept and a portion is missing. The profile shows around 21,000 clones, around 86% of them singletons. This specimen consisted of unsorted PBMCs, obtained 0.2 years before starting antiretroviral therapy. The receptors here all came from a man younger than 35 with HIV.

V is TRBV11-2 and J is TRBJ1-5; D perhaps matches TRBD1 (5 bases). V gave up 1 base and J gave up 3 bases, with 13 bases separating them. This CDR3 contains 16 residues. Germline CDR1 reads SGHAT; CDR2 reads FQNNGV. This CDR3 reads CASSLGGSRNNQPQHF. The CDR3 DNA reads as TGTGCCAGCAGCTTAGGGGGCAGTAGGAACAATCAGCCCCAGCATTTT.

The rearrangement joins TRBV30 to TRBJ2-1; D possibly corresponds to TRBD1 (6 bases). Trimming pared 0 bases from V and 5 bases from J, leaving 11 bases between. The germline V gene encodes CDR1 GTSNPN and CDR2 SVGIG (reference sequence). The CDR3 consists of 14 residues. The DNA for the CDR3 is TGTGCCTGGAGTGTACAGGGTGGCGACAATGAGCAGTTCTTC. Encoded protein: CAWSVQGGDNEQFF.

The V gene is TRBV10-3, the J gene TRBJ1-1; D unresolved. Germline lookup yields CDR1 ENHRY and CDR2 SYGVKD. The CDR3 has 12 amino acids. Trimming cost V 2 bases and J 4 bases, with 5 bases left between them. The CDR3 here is CAISEAFTEAFF. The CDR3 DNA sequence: TGTGCCATCAGTGAGGCCTTCACTGAAGCTTTCTTT.

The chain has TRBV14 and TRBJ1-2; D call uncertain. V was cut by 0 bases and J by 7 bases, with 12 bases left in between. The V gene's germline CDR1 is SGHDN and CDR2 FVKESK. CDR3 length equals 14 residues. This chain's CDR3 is CASSQDRSGSGYTF. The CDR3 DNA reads TGTGCCAGCAGCCAAGATAGGTCCGGGAGTGGCTACACCTTC.

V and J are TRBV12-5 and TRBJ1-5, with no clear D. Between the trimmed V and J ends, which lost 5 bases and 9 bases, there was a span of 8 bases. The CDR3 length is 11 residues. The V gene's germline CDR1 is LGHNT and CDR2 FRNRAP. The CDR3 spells CASGPVMPQHF. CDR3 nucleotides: TGTGCTAGTGGTCCCGTCATGCCCCAGCATTTT.

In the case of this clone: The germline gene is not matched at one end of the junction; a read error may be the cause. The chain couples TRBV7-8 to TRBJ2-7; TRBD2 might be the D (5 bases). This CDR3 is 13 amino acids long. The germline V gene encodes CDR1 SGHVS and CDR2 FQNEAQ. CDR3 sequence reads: CASSLNPRRTQHF. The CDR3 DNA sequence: TGTGCCAGCAGCTTAAACCCACGGAGGACCCAGCACTTC.

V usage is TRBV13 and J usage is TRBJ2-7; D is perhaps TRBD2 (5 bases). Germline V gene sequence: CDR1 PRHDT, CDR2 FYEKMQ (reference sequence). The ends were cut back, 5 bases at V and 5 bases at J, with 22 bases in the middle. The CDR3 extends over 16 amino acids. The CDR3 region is CASSPGLRGRGDEQYF. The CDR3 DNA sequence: TGTGCCAGCAGCCCTGGACTGCGCGGAAGAGGAGACGAGCAGTACTTC.

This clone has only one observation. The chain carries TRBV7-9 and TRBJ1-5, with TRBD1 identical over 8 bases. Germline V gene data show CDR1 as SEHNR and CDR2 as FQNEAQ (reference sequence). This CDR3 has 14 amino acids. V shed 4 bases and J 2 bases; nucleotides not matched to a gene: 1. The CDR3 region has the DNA TGTGCCAGCAGCTCGGACAGGGGCAATCAGCCCCAGCATTTT. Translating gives CASSSDRGNQPQHF.

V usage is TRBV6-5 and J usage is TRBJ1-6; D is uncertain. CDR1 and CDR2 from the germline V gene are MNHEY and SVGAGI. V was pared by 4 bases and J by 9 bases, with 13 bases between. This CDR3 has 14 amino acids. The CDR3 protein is CASSFGDRGSPLHF. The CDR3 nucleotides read TGTGCCAGCAGTTTCGGGGATCGGGGTTCACCCCTCCACTTT.

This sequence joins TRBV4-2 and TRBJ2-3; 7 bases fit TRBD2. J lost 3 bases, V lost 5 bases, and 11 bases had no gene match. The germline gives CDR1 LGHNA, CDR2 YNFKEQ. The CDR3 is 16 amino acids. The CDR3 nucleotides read TGTGCCAGCAGCAACGACCCTAGCGGAAAAACAGATACGCAGTATTTT. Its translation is CASSNDPSGKTDTQYF.

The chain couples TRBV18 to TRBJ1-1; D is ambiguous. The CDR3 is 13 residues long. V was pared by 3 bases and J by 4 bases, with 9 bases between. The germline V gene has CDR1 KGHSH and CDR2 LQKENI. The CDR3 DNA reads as TGTGCCAGCTCACCCTCCAGGCTCACTGAAGCTTTCTTT. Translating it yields CASSPSRLTEAFF.

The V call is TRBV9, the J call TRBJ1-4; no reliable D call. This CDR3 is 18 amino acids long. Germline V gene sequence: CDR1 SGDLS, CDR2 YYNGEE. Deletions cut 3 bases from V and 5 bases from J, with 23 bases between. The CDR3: CASSGPSGGSGANEKLFF. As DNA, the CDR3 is TGTGCCAGCAGCGGCCCCTCCGGCGGCTCGGGAGCAAATGAAAAACTGTTTTTT.

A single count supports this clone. The CDR3 DNA reads TGTGCCAGCAGCTTTAACGGAGGGGGCACCGGGGAGCTGTTTTTT. Residues: CASSFNGGGTGELFF. The chain has TRBV11-2 and TRBJ2-2; D assignment may be TRBD1 or TRBD2 (6 bases each). CDR1 SGHAT and CDR2 FQNNGV come from the germline V gene. The CDR3 is 15 amino acids. Trimming took 3 bases from V and 4 from J, leaving 12 bases between them.

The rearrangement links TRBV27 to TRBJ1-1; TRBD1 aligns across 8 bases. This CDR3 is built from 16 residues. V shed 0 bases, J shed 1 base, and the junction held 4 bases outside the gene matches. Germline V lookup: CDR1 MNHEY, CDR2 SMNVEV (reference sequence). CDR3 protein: CASSLSLTGANTEAFF. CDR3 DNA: TGTGCCAGCAGTTTATCTCTGACAGGGGCGAACACTGAAGCTTTCTTT.

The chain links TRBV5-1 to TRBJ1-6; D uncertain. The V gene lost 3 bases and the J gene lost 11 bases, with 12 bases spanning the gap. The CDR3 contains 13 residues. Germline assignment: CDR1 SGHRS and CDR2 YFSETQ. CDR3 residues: CASSWAGMAPLHF. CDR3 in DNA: TGCGCCAGCAGCTGGGCCGGCATGGCACCCCTCCACTTT.

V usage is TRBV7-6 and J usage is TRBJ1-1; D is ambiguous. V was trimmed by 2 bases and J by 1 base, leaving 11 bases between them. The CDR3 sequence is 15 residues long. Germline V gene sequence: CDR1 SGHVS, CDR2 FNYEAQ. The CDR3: CASSLRPLGNTEAFF. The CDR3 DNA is TGTGCCAGCAGCTTAAGGCCTCTGGGGAACACTGAAGCTTTCTTT.

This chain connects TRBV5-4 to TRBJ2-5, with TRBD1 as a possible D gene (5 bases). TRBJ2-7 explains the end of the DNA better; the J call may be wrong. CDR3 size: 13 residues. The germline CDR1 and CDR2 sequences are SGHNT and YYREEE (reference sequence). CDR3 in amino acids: CASSLIAGNEQYF. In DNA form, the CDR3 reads TGTGCCAGCAGCTTGATCGCAGGGAACGAGCAGTACTTC.

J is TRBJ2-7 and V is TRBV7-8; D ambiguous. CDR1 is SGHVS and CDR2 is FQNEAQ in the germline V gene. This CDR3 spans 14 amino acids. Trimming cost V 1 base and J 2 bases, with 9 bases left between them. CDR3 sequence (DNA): TGTGCCAGCAGCTTAGGGGCCCTTGCCTACGAGCAGTACTTC. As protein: CASSLGALAYEQYF.

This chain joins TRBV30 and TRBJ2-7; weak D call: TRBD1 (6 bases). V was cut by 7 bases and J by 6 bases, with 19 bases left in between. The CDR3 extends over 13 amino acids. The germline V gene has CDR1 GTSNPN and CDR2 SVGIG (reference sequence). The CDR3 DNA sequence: TGTGCCTCGAACGACAGGTACCCCTCCGAGCAGTACTTC. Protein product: CASNDRYPSEQYF.